This T cell receptor beta chain was profiled in a study of blood T cells in healthy people across ages (dated by TCRdb to between 2014 and 2016). Broadly, across the study: In model experiments, roughly one uniquely barcoded TCR beta cDNA molecule per two T cells was captured by template switching. The study measured age-related changes in TCR beta repertoire diversity using deep sequencing normalized with unique cDNA molecular identifiers. The donors were divided into four age groups: young (average around 17 years), middle-aged (roughly 42), aged (around 67) and long-lived (around 80). Using the same blood draw, the study looked at two additional independent replicas of 1 million unique cDNA reads for two donors, one aged 18 to 30 and the other aged 80 or older.

Systemically healthy Caucasian individuals from Russia, 35 to 50 in total and aged about 6 to 90 years, were included as donors. Each donor gave around 9.5 milliliters of peripheral blood, collected into EDTA-treated Vacutainer tubes. Ficoll-Paque density-gradient centrifugation was used to isolate PBMCs, with at least 7 million per sample. Total RNA, at least 5 micrograms per sample, was extracted from PBMCs with Trizol reagent. Naive CD45RAhigh/CD27high T cell percentages were measured by flow cytometry on a PBMC aliquot from every donor. The study at large found these results: Observed TCR beta diversity correlated strongly with the percentage of naive T cells measured by flow cytometry. Because donor CMV infection status was unknown, age-related changes in expanded clonotypes were potentially confounded. Estimates of total diversity from one million sequenced T cells were regarded as lower bounds and underestimates. Bulk unsorted PBMC profiling prevented conclusive comparison of naive and antigen-experienced compartments. Compared with the aged group, more naive CD4+ T cells, fewer expanded clones and increased TCR diversity were shown by the long-lived group, suggesting age selection. Observed TCR beta diversity per million T cells fell roughly linearly with age, and a significant reduction was already apparent by age approximately 40.

Library preparation employed 5' RACE. The instrument given in TCRdb is Illumina HiSeq 2500. A second PCR of about 6 to 11 cycles was run with a J-beta primer mix and a sample-barcoded 5' primer. A template-switch 5' adaptor carrying 12 random nucleotides introduced a unique molecular identifier onto each TCR beta cDNA molecule. At least 2.5 million CDR3-containing paired-end reads were obtained from each sample. First-strand cDNA synthesis was performed from all RNA using the Mint cDNA synthesis kit, with priming by a TRBC-specific oligonucleotide. Following uracil-DNA glycosylase treatment, all cDNA underwent a first 18-cycle PCR with the universal primers M1SS and BC2_uni_R. The published analysis was carried out like this. For normalization, 1 million high-quality reads, each with a distinct molecular identifier, were randomly selected from each sample. Instead of being binned into consensus sequences, reads with shared molecular identifiers were discarded. CDR3 identification, clonotype clustering and error correction used MiTCR with a Q25 quality threshold and the strictest error-elimination algorithm. A nonparametric unseen species model with Euler transformation was used to estimate lower-bound total TCR beta diversity. The raw public reads went through TCRdb reprocessing: fastp at Q25, MiXCR clone calling, in-frame beta chains kept. Each record represents a unique CDR3 protein, reported with the most common genes and DNA among its rows. The V and J calls were determined by TCRdb, not by the authors. The sample has 800,000 or so distinct CDR3 sequences on record, 25% of them singletons. The ten largest account for approximately 4% of the sample.

Cut back by 9 bases and 12 bases, the V and J ends lie 18 bases apart. Including cysteine and phenylalanine, the CDR3 has 12 amino acids. Of the read, only the CDR3 DNA is kept; its 36 bases are in frame from base 1. The germline V gene (reference sequence) sets CDR1 to LNHDA and CDR2 to SQIVND. This clonotype was found a few times. Its antigen is not yet known. No qualities accompany the bases; no much larger clone lies one base away. These data were also reused for a study on T cells of mothers and their children. The other study reports the following: Nine systemically healthy Caucasian individuals, comprising three mothers and their six children, were included as donors. cDNA synthesis consumed the entire amount of extracted RNA, loaded at around 1.5 ug RNA in each 15 ul reaction. In the second PCR, the M1S primer introduced both the sample barcodes and 2-4 random nucleotides. More than 8.5 million TCR beta CDR3 reads were obtained from each mother, and some 3 million reads were obtained from each child. TCR recombination output is similarly shaped by thymic selection in related and unrelated pairs, with a minor effect exerted by inherited differences. Normalized repertoire overlap in related mother-child pairs was always slightly higher than in unrelated mother-child pairs, but the difference was never significant. No persistent microchimeric T cell clones were found, with a detection sensitivity of approximately 110 clones per million clonotypes. The study used deep NGS to compare TCR beta repertoires of mothers and children, seeking features distinguishing related mother-child pairs from unrelated individuals. On average, the children were about 10 +/- 4 years old, while the mothers were about 40 +/- 4 years old. After adapter ligation was performed with NEBNext reagents, the libraries were sequenced on an Illumina HiSeq 2000 with 100+100 nt paired-end reads. To prevent cross-contamination, the mother and child libraries were prepared a month apart and were sequenced in separate runs. Each donor had between roughly 450,000 and 2,300,000 distinct TCR beta clonotypes identified. Naive TCR beta clonotypes were estimated from low-frequency clonotypes matched to each donor's FACS-determined naive share, without sorting.

In this chain, TRBV19 is recombined with TRBJ2-1, with the D segment identity uncertain. This sequence originates from a boy aged 5-17 years in good health. The sequenced sample was blood. CDR3 reads: CASGPGPTGQFF. The DNA sequence is TGTGCCAGCGGGCCAGGCCCTACTGGGCAGTTCTTC.